This T cell receptor (beta chain) is drawn from a study of blood T cell repertoires in COVID-19. Study information: Sources were T cells, B-cell-depleted T cells, or PBMCs; the material itself was cDNA or gDNA.

Authors' processing steps: Amplification of reference gene primers was used by the study to estimate nucleated cell counts. Repertoires were generated with immunoSEQ multiplex PCR, while TCRdb's copy carries only in-frame clones and drops some. V and J calls and clone size are given by that table; D and trimming were obtained from the DNA. The table has fewer than 150,000 clones, almost 90% seen once; the top ten hold 10%. Trimming shortened V by 4 bases and J by 0 bases, and 10 bases separated the two germline ends. This CDR3 spans 15 amino acids. Germline V gene lookup returns CDR1 SEHNR and CDR2 FQNEAQ (reference sequence).

Sequencing input: peripheral blood. This TCR derives from a man aged 45-65 years with active or convalescent COVID-19. V and J are TRBV7-9 and TRBJ2-1; TRBD2 might be the D (7 bases). The CDR3 region is CASSSAGASYNEQFF. CDR3 nucleotides: TGTGCCAGCAGCTCCGCGGGGGCCTCCTACAATGAGCAGTTCTTC.